This entry is about one T cell receptor beta chain. Its antigen is unknown. The data are from a study of T cells after yellow fever vaccination. Background on the study: The SMART-Seq v4 Ultra Low Input method served to prepare the low-cell-number fractions.

CDR1 and CDR2 from the germline V gene are SGHNT and YYREEE (reference sequence). This CDR3 region has 14 residues. V shed 1 base and J shed 4 bases, with 11 bases lying between them. Study-level findings and limits: Abundant bulk-derived clonotypes could contaminate FACS-sorted repertoires. Weaker, the secondary response had a peak occurring faster, on day 5 versus 15.

TCRdb reprocessed the 5' RACE reads with MiXCR, giving one entry per CDR3 protein. The repertoire holds about 300,000 distinct CDR3 sequences, with around 6.8% as singletons. This chain links TRBV5-4 with TRBJ2-5; possible D gene TRBD1, 6 bases. Sequenced material: PBMCs, taken approximately 40 days after the first yellow fever vaccination. This TCR derives from a man aged 18 to 29 who received the YFV17D yellow fever vaccine. The CDR3 nucleotides read TGTGCCAGCAGCTTGCAGGGGTCAAGAGAGACCCAGTACTTC. Protein: CASSLQGSRETQYF.